A selection of T cell receptor beta chains follows, all from one sample in a study of cytomegalovirus exposure and HLA in healthy donors. Repertoires were generated with immunoSEQ multiplex PCR, while TCRdb's copy carries only in-frame clones and drops some. The sample yields about 160,000 clones, 65% to 85% seen once. Sequencing was done on a sample of PBMCs. These TCRs come from a young woman in good health and CMV-seronegative. Both conserved end residues are part of each CDR3. The order of the fields is D gene, V gene, clone size, J gene, CDR3 protein, CDR3 DNA. A D gene is named only where the DNA matches it firmly. Clone size is given for some rows only: seen once, a few or many times, or a class if the clone is expanded.

>TRBD1|TRBV30|-|TRBJ2-1
CAWLRDRGLLNEQFF
TGTGCCTGGCTCCGGGACAGGGGGCTCCTAAATGAGCAGTTCTTC
>-|TRBV6-4|-|TRBJ2-2
CATQQYANTGELFF
TGTGCCACCCAACAGTACGCGAACACCGGGGAGCTGTTTTTT
>-|TRBV6-1|-|TRBJ2-2
CASSEEIGLRGELFF
TGTGCCAGCAGTGAAGAGATAGGACTACGCGGGGAGCTGTTTTTT
>TRBD1|TRBV19|-|TRBJ2-3
CASSFLGQGGTDTQYF
TGTGCCAGTAGTTTTCTTGGACAGGGAGGCACAGATACGCAGTATTTT
>TRBD1|TRBV28|-|TRBJ2-4
CASSPGQVLHIQYF
TGTGCCAGCAGTCCCGGACAGGTACTACACATTCAGTACTTC
>-|TRBV14|few|TRBJ1-3
CASSQAGRYDVGNTIYF
TGTGCCAGCAGCCAAGCAGGGAGGTACGATGTTGGAAACACCATATATTTT
>TRBD2|TRBV18|-|TRBJ2-1
CASSPEEGTSGEQFF
TGTGCCAGCTCACCAGAGGAGGGGACTAGCGGTGAGCAGTTCTTC
>-|TRBV6-1|-|TRBJ1-2
CASSEGQGTYGYTF
TGTGCCAGCAGTGAAGGGCAGGGAACCTATGGCTACACCTTC
>-|TRBV6-1|few|TRBJ1-2
CASSFGQDNNYGYTF
TGTGCCAGCAGTTTCGGACAAGATAATAACTATGGCTACACCTTC
>-|TRBV19|-|TRBJ2-1
CASRSYVEQFF
TGTGCCAGTAGGAGCTATGTTGAGCAGTTCTTC
>-|TRBV6-1|few|TRBJ1-2
CASSVSRGYTF
TGTGCCAGCAGTGTCAGCAGGGGCTACACCTTC
>TRBD1|TRBV18|-|TRBJ2-7
CASSQNQGDEQYF
TGTGCCAGCTCACAAAATCAGGGGGACGAGCAGTACTTC